The 10 T cell receptor beta chains below all came from one sample that was sequenced in a study of PD-L1 blockade in urothelial cancer. Measured with immunoSEQ multiplex PCR; TCRdb has only the in-frame clones, and not every one. This sample has 35,000 to 50,000 clones, with over 75% found just once. Regarding time point: pretreatment peripheral blood. Sample: PBMCs, taken around atezolizumab (anti-PD-L1) treatment. The origin of the receptors is a man in his fifties or sixties with urothelial cancer.

The gene calls are TRBV6-5 and TRBJ1-1; D is undetermined. V dropped 6 bases and J dropped 3 bases, with 11 bases sitting between them. The CDR3 contains 13 residues. Germline CDR1 MNHEY, CDR2 SVGAGI. The CDR3 DNA reads as TGTGCCAGCAGCTCCGGTATACACACTGAAGCTTTCTTT. Amino acid sequence: CASSSGIHTEAFF.

This chain uses TRBV14 with TRBJ2-7; 9 bases agree with TRBD2. The germline V gene encodes CDR1 SGHDN and CDR2 FVKESK. Trimming took 1 base from V and 7 from J; bases not matched to a gene: 2. The CDR3 sequence is 13 residues long. The CDR3 coding sequence is TGTGCCAGCAGCCAAGTGCGGGAGGGTGAGCAGTACTTC. Its translation is CASSQVREGEQYF.

This clone was detected a few times. The V call is TRBV10-3, the J call TRBJ2-5; D gene ambiguous. This CDR3 is 12 amino acids long. CDR1 and CDR2 from the germline V gene are ENHRY and SYGVKD. V was cut by 10 bases and J by 5 bases, with 14 bases left in between. Written as DNA, the CDR3 is TGTGCCACAAAACCAAACGGGGAGACCCAGTACTTC. It is translated as CATKPNGETQYF.

This chain connects TRBV7-2 to TRBJ2-7; 8 positions agree with TRBD1. The germline CDR1 and CDR2 sequences are SGHTA and FQGNSA. After removal of 5 bases from V and 2 bases from J, the junction contained 11 bases not matched to a gene. The length of the CDR3 is 16 residues. The CDR3 loop is CASSPKGQVLPYEQYF. The CDR3 nucleotides read TGTGCCAGCAGCCCAAAGGGACAGGTGTTACCCTACGAGCAGTACTTC.

This clone has only one observation. The chain has TRBV28 and TRBJ1-5, with unresolved D. V was cut by 5 bases and J by 6 bases, with 14 bases left in between. In germline, CDR1 is MDHEN, CDR2 SYDVKM. This CDR3 region has 14 residues. Written as DNA, the CDR3 is TGTGCCAGCAGTGTTTCCAGAGGGATTCAGCCCCAGCATTTT. Its protein product is CASSVSRGIQPQHF.

This clone was counted once. The chain links TRBV18 to TRBJ2-7; the match to TRBD1 covers 9 bases. The J segment lost 2 bases and the V segment lost 2 bases, leaving 7 bases of the junction unmatched. The CDR3 has 16 residues. Germline V gene data show CDR1 as KGHSH and CDR2 as LQKENI. CDR3 region: CASSPSGDRAAYEQYF. The CDR3 DNA follows: TGTGCCAGCTCACCATCGGGGGACAGGGCAGCCTACGAGCAGTACTTC.

The V and J genes are TRBV11-2 and TRBJ1-4, with 7 bases identical to TRBD1. J was trimmed by 7 bases and V by 4 bases; bases with no gene match: 3. Germline V gene sequence: CDR1 SGHAT, CDR2 FQNNGV. The CDR3 length is 13 residues. This chain's CDR3 is CASSSNRGEKLFF. The CDR3 DNA reads as TGTGCCAGCAGCTCAAACAGGGGTGAAAAACTGTTTTTT.

A single count supports this clone. The J gene is TRBJ2-6, the V gene TRBV10-3, with D possibly matching TRBD2 (5 bases). This CDR3 is 17 amino acids long. Germline V CDR1 and CDR2: ENHRY, SYGVKD. V lost 2 bases and J 1 base, leaving 12 bases between the germline ends. CDR3 nucleotides: TGTGCCATCAGTGAGCCCGGACTCCCTTCTGGGGCCAACGTCCTGACTTTC. Protein sequence: CAISEPGLPSGANVLTF.

In its sample, this clone was seen a few times. The V and J genes are TRBV4-3 and TRBJ1-1; D ambiguous. Germline lookup yields CDR1 LGHNA and CDR2 YSLEER. V dropped 4 bases and J dropped 4 bases, with 13 bases sitting between them. The CDR3 length is 14 residues. In DNA form, the CDR3 reads TGCGCCAGCAGCCGAGGTCCCAAAAGCACTGAAGCTTTCTTT. Protein sequence: CASSRGPKSTEAFF.

This chain uses TRBV28 with TRBJ2-7, with 9 bases identical to TRBD1. This CDR3 is built from 16 residues. After removal of 4 bases from V and 7 bases from J, the junction contained 14 bases not matched to a gene. Germline V gene data show CDR1 as MDHEN and CDR2 as SYDVKM. The CDR3 sequence is CASSSHRGQGTWEQYF. The CDR3 DNA sequence: TGTGCCAGCAGTTCCCACAGGGGGCAGGGGACGTGGGAGCAGTACTTC.